These T cell receptor beta chains were read from a single sample in a study of blood T cell repertoires in COVID-19. Method: immunoSEQ multiplex PCR; TCRdb's copy keeps in-frame clones and lacks some. The sample records about 350,000 clones, roughly 90% being singletons. Sequencing was performed on peripheral blood. Receptors were obtained from a woman aged 70-85 years with COVID-19, enrolled during active disease. Both conserved end residues are part of each CDR3. Each record gives: V gene, CDR3 protein.

v_call: TRBV4-1
cdr3_aa: CASSQPTNGFYGYTF

v_call: TRBV24-1
cdr3_aa: CATSARQGNQPQHF

v_call: TRBV28
cdr3_aa: CASTLQAGENTEAFF

v_call: TRBV3-1/TRBV3-2
cdr3_aa: CASSPRSGQSSYNEQFF

v_call: TRBV10-3
cdr3_aa: CAISGTDTQYF

v_call: TRBV5-1
cdr3_aa: CASSLGLGGSDTQYF

v_call: TRBV12-3/TRBV12-4
cdr3_aa: CATRVGSGNTIYF

v_call: TRBV6-5
cdr3_aa: CASSTSTDSPLHF

v_call: TRBV5-6
cdr3_aa: CASSFKSTNEKLFF

v_call: TRBV25-1
cdr3_aa: CASSEGQGLNTEAFF

v_call: TRBV3-1/TRBV3-2
cdr3_aa: CASSQTGGRTEAFF

v_call: TRBV29-1
cdr3_aa: CSVPGQGTGELFF

v_call: TRBV2
cdr3_aa: CASRNWDSRGPYEQYF

v_call: TRBV2
cdr3_aa: CASTHPLDRFRGSNEQFF

v_call: TRBV14
cdr3_aa: CASSQGTGTRNTIYF

v_call: TRBV19
cdr3_aa: CASSRQLTYEQYF

v_call: TRBV27
cdr3_aa: CASSLYQAQPLNSPLHF

v_call: TRBV7-8
cdr3_aa: CASSKGQGSAGANVLTF

v_call: TRBV27
cdr3_aa: CASAPRLGREYF

v_call: TRBV6-5
cdr3_aa: CASRLTGLTYGYTF

v_call: TRBV5-8
cdr3_aa: CASSLDGGTDTEAFF

v_call: TRBV11-2
cdr3_aa: CASSQNRMTGPLHF

v_call: TRBV20-1
cdr3_aa: CSFRGYYGYTF

v_call: TRBV7-2
cdr3_aa: CASSLGGADEAFF

v_call: TRBV5-1
cdr3_aa: CASSGDRGGSYNEQFF

v_call: TRBV12-3/TRBV12-4
cdr3_aa: CASSPRTGDGYTF

v_call: TRBV11-2
cdr3_aa: CASSSTLAKNIQYF

v_call: TRBV10-1
cdr3_aa: CASMSQSETGELFF

v_call: TRBV15
cdr3_aa: CATRRDEGYEQYF

v_call: TRBV7-2
cdr3_aa: CASSLSRAGRNSPLHF

v_call: TRBV11-2
cdr3_aa: CASSLWAGANYGYTF

v_call: TRBV7-2
cdr3_aa: CASSLGTGGASKNIQYF

v_call: TRBV6-5
cdr3_aa: CASSFGTSGGDEQFF

v_call: TRBV18
cdr3_aa: CASSQGANYGYTF

v_call: TRBV11-1
cdr3_aa: CASSLKGATEAFF

v_call: TRBV15
cdr3_aa: CATSFGGNEQYF

v_call: TRBV4-1
cdr3_aa: CASSQEAGAPWDTQYF

v_call: TRBV3-1/TRBV3-2
cdr3_aa: CASSQAGLNGYTF

v_call: TRBV18
cdr3_aa: CASSPAYRDHSPLHF

v_call: TRBV9
cdr3_aa: CASSLDGRGEAFF

v_call: TRBV10-2
cdr3_aa: CASSESGEGVREQYF

v_call: TRBV7-9
cdr3_aa: CASSAAQGVNEKLFF

v_call: TRBV19
cdr3_aa: CASSIGGGHYGYTF

v_call: TRBV3-1/TRBV3-2
cdr3_aa: CASSQATSVQTQYF

v_call: TRBV18
cdr3_aa: CASSPTGDVGYGYTF

v_call: TRBV12-3/TRBV12-4
cdr3_aa: CASSQGTVFGYTF

v_call: TRBV4-1
cdr3_aa: CASSQPLQGLSGNTIYF

v_call: TRBV6-5
cdr3_aa: CASSKQGYTEAFF

v_call: TRBV29-1
cdr3_aa: CSVGQGDEKLFF

v_call: TRBV28
cdr3_aa: CADRLLSGNTIYF

v_call: TRBV6-5
cdr3_aa: CASSVVGAYEQYF

v_call: TRBV24-1
cdr3_aa: CATSDPGQGGNGELFF

v_call: TRBV2
cdr3_aa: CASRGLAGGLSSYEQYF

v_call: TRBV11-2
cdr3_aa: CASSFSGGNEQYF

v_call: TRBV11-2
cdr3_aa: CASSPTGLFNGYTF